This T cell receptor (beta chain) was documented in a study of cytomegalovirus exposure and HLA in healthy donors. The PCR was carried out with 60 Vbeta primers and 13 Jbeta primers. Repertoires were generated with immunoSEQ multiplex PCR, while TCRdb's copy carries only in-frame clones and drops some. The data show about 160,000 clones, 65% to 90% seen once. This CDR3 is built from 14 residues. Germline-derived CDR1 and CDR2 are MGHRA and YSYEKL. Between the trimmed V and J ends, which lost 0 bases and 4 bases, there was a span of 9 bases. The chain is built from TRBV4-1 and TRBJ1-2, with D hard to call. The receptor comes from a man aged 50-59 years in good health and CMV-seropositive. Sequencing was carried out using PBMCs. In nucleotides, the CDR3 is TGCGCCAGCAGCCAAGATTTCAGTTTCTATGGCTACACCTTC. It translates to CASSQDFSFYGYTF.